A single sample gave rise to the 15 T cell receptor beta chains below, sequenced in a study of shared clonotypes between healthy human individuals. Using immunoSEQ multiplex PCR, the repertoire was profiled, and TCRdb retains in-frame clones only, with some absent. The table lists over 400,000 clones, around four fifths of them singletons. The sample comprised PBMCs. These receptors all come from a woman between 40 and 50 years old in good health. Some clones in this sample may be carry-over from other donors' samples.

Only a few counts were recorded for this clone. This rearrangement joins TRBV21-1 to TRBJ2-1; the table assigns TRBD2, which was not confirmed against the DNA. TRBV21-1 is recorded as a pseudogene. The CDR3 is made up of 17 amino acids. CDR3 nucleotide sequence: TGTGCCAGCAGCAAAGGCCATGGGTGGGACTTCTACAATGAGCAGTTCTTC. Its translation: CASSKGHGWDFYNEQFF.

V is TRBV19 and J is TRBJ2-3; D is undetermined. The germline V gene encodes CDR1 LNHDA and CDR2 SQIVND (reference sequence). V lost 7 bases to trimming and J lost 3 bases, with 11 bases between them. This CDR3 has 13 residues. This CDR3 is CASKDGRTDTQYF. In nucleotides, the CDR3 is TGTGCCAGTAAAGACGGACGAACAGATACGCAGTATTTT.

The chain recombines TRBV11-3 with TRBJ2-3, with a possible D match to TRBD2 (5 bases). V was cut by 3 bases and J by 0 bases, with 7 bases left in between. Germline CDR1 reads SGHNT; CDR2 reads YENEEA. The CDR3 consists of 14 residues. The CDR3 sequence is CASSFRGSTDTQYF. The CDR3 coding sequence is TGTGCCAGCAGCTTCCGCGGGAGCACAGATACGCAGTATTTT.

V gene TRBV19 combines with J gene TRBJ2-7; D is perhaps TRBD1 (6 bases). In germline, CDR1 is LNHDA, CDR2 SQIVND (reference sequence). The CDR3 is made up of 15 amino acids. V gave up 4 bases and J gave up 2 bases, with 15 bases separating them. The CDR3 DNA is TGTGCCAGTAGTAGAGGACAGCCTAACGCCTACGAGCAGTACTTC. Protein product: CASSRGQPNAYEQYF.

The rearrangement joins TRBV19 to TRBJ2-7; tentative D call: TRBD1 (6 bases). The length of the CDR3 is 14 residues. Germline V gene sequence: CDR1 LNHDA, CDR2 SQIVND (reference sequence). Deletions cut 5 bases from V and 6 bases from J, with 17 bases between. CDR3 residues: CASSALGAPGEQYF. CDR3 nucleotide sequence: TGTGCCAGTAGTGCCCTGGGGGCGCCGGGCGAGCAGTACTTC.

The chain is built from TRBV18 and TRBJ1-3; the D is unclear. The CDR3 spans 18 residues. Trimming took 3 bases from V and 0 from J, leaving 18 bases between them. Germline V gives CDR1 KGHSH, CDR2 LQKENI. CDR3 protein: CASSPLARASSSGNTIYF. The CDR3 DNA reads as TGTGCCAGCTCACCTCTAGCGCGGGCCTCTTCCTCTGGAAACACCATATATTTT.

The V gene is TRBV28, the J gene TRBJ2-1; a weak D match, TRBD2 (7 bases). Germline V gene lookup returns CDR1 MDHEN and CDR2 SYDVKM. The length of the CDR3 is 14 residues. V was trimmed by 5 bases and J by 6 bases, leaving 14 bases between them. The CDR3 DNA reads as TGTGCCAGCAGTACGCGGGGGCGAGTCAATGAGCAGTTCTTC. It is translated as CASSTRGRVNEQFF.

This chain joins TRBV10-3 and TRBJ2-5; 9 nucleotides align to TRBD2. The length of the CDR3 is 16 residues. With 3 bases clipped from V and 5 bases from J, the junction kept 10 bases outside the gene matches. Germline V gene sequence: CDR1 ENHRY, CDR2 SYGVKD. The CDR3 nucleotides read TGTGCCATCAGTGACGAAGATCTAGCGGGAATGGAGACCCAGTACTTC. It yields the protein CAISDEDLAGMETQYF.

The genes are TRBV2 and TRBJ2-7; TRBD1 matches 7 bases. This CDR3 is built from 12 residues. Germline trimming cut 10 bases from V and 4 bases from J; bases unmatched to any gene: 7. Germline V lookup: CDR1 SNHLY, CDR2 FYNNEI. The CDR3 loop reads CATGTERYEQYF. In DNA form, the CDR3 reads TGTGCCACCGGGACAGAACGTTACGAGCAGTACTTC.

The chain combines TRBV30 with TRBJ2-7; D call uncertain. The germline gives CDR1 GTSNPN, CDR2 SVGIG (reference sequence). Trimming removed 0 bases from V and 4 bases from J, with 10 bases in between. The CDR3 runs 13 residues. The CDR3 sequence: CAWSVGLPYEQYF. The CDR3 DNA follows: TGTGCCTGGAGTGTAGGGCTTCCTTACGAGCAGTACTTC. Full variable domain (remainder filled in from reference TRBV30 and TRBJ2-7): SQTIHQWPATLVQPVGSPLSLECTVEGTSNPNLYWYRQAAGRGLQLLFYSVGIGQISSEVPQNLSASRPQDRQFILSSKKLLLSDSGFYLCAWSVGLPYEQYFGPGTRLTVT.

The V gene is TRBV13, the J gene TRBJ2-3, with 8 bases identical to TRBD2. J lost 1 base, V lost 0 bases, and 6 bases had no gene match. CDR1 and CDR2 (germline): PRHDT, FYEKMQ (reference sequence). The CDR3 sequence is 17 residues long. The CDR3 region has the DNA TGTGCCAGCAGCTTAGGCCGTACTAGCGGACGCACAGATACGCAGTATTTT. As protein: CASSLGRTSGRTDTQYF.

This clone was detected only a few times. This chain joins TRBV30 and TRBJ2-2; D may be TRBD1 or TRBD2 (5 bases each). Trimming stripped 7 bases from V and 0 bases from J, with 15 bases between. This CDR3 has 15 amino acids. CDR1 GTSNPN and CDR2 SVGIG come from the germline V gene (reference sequence). The CDR3 DNA is TGTGCCTCGCATCCGGGGCAGACGAACACCGGGGAGCTGTTTTTT. Translated: CASHPGQTNTGELFF.

The chain carries TRBV12-2 and TRBJ2-7; the DNA was not used to check the table's D call, TRBD2. TRBV12-2 is listed as a pseudogene. The CDR3 is made up of 18 amino acids. The CDR3 coding sequence is TGTGCAAGTCGCGTACAAGGACTGGGACTAGCGGGAGTCTCAGAGCAGTACTTC. This gives the protein CASRVQGLGLAGVSEQYF.

The chain has TRBV2 and TRBJ2-1; 10 positions agree with TRBD2. The length of the CDR3 is 14 residues. Germline V lookup: CDR1 SNHLY, CDR2 FYNNEI. Unmatched junction bases numbered 10, after V lost 8 bases and J lost 9 bases. Here the CDR3 reads CASARLAGASEQFF. Here the CDR3 DNA reads TGTGCCAGCGCCCGGCTAGCGGGAGCGAGTGAGCAGTTCTTC.

Regarding this clone: An end of the junction differs from the germline gene, which may be a read error. The gene calls are TRBV2 and TRBJ2-7; D not resolved. Germline values: CDR1 SNHLY, CDR2 FYNNEI. The CDR3 length is 13 residues. CDR3 sequence: CASTESPLMGMDF. The CDR3 DNA is TGTGCCAGCACCGAGTCCCCCCTTATGGGAATGGACTTC.